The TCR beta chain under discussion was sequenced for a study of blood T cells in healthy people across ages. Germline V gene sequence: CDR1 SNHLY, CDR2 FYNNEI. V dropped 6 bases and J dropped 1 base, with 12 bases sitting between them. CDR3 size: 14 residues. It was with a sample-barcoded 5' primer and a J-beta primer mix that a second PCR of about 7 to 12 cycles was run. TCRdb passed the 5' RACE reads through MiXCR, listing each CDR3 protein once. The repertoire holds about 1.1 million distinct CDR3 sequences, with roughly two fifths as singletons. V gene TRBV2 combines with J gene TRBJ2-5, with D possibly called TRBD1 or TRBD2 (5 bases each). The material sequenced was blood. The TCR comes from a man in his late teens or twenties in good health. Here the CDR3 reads CASRRDGSQETQYF. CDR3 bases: TGTGCCAGCAGAAGGGACGGATCCCAAGAGACCCAGTACTTC.